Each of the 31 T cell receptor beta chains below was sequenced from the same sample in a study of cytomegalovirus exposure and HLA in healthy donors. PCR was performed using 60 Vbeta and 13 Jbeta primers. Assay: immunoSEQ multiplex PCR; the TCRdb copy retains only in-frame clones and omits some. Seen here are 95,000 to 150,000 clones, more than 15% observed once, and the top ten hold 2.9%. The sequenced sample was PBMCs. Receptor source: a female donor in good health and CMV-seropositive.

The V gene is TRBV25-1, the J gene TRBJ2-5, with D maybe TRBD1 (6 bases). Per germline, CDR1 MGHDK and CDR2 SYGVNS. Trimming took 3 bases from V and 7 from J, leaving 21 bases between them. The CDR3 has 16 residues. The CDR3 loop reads CASSDYRDHEIGTQYF. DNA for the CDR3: TGTGCCAGCAGTGACTACAGGGACCATGAGATAGGGACCCAGTACTTC.

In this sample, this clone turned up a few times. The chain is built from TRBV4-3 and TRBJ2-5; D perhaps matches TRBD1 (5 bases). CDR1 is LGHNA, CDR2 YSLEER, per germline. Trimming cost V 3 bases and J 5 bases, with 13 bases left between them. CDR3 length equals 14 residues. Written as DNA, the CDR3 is TGCGCCAGCAGCCACTCCTCAGGGCGTGAGACCCAGTACTTC. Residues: CASSHSSGRETQYF.

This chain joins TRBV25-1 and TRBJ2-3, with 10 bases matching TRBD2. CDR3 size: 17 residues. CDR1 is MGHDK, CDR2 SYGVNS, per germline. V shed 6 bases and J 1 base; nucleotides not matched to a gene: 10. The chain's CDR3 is CASSPLGGTSGTDTQYF. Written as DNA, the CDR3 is TGTGCCAGCAGCCCCCTAGGGGGGACTAGCGGCACAGATACGCAGTATTTT. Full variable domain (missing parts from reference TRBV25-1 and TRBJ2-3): EADIYQTPRYLVIGTGKKITLECSQTMGHDKMYWYQQDPGMELHLIHYSYGVNSTEKGDLSSESTVSRIRTEHFPLTLESARPSHTSQYLCASSPLGGTSGTDTQYFGPGTRLTVL.

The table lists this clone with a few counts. The CDR3 region is CASSETRAAGYTF. The DNA for the CDR3 is TGTGCCAGCAGTGAAACCAGGGCGGCTGGCTACACCTTC. The chain couples TRBV6-1 to TRBJ1-2; a possible D gene is TRBD1 (5 bases). CDR3 length equals 13 residues. The germline CDR1 and CDR2 sequences are MNHNS and SASEGT. V lost 2 bases and J lost 7, with 11 bases in between.

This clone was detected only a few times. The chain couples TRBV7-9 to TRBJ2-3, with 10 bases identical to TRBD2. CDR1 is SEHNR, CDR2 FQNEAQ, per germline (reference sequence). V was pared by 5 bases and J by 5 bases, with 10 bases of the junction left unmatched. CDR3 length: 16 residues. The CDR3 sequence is CASSPRTSGALDTQYF. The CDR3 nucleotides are TGTGCCAGCAGCCCCCGGACTAGCGGCGCTTTAGATACGCAGTATTTT. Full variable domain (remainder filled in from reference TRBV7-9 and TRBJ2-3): DTGVSQNPRHKITKRGQNVTFRCDPISEHNRLYWYRQTLGQGPEFLTYFQNEAQLEKSRLLSDRFSAERPKGSFSTLEIQRTEQGDSAMYLCASSPRTSGALDTQYFGPGTRLTVL.

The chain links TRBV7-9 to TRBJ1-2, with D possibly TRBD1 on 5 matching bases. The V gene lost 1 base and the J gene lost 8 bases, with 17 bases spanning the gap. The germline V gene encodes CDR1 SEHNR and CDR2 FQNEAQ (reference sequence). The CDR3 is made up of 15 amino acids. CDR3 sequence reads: CASSLGGQNPLGYTF. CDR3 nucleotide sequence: TGTGCCAGCAGCTTAGGGGGCCAGAATCCTCTAGGCTACACCTTC.

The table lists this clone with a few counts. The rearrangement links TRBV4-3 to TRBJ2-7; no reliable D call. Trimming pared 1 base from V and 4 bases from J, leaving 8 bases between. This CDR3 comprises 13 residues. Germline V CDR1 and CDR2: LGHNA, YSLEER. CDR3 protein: CASSQGPSYEQYF. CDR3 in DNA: TGCGCCAGCAGCCAAGGTCCTTCTTACGAGCAGTACTTC.

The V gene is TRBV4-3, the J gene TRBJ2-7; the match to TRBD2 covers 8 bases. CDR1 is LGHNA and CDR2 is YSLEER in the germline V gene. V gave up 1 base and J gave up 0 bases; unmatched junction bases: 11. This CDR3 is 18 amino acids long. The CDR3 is CASSQAQVRAGDSYEQYF. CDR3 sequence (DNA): TGCGCCAGCAGCCAAGCGCAAGTACGAGCGGGAGACTCCTACGAGCAGTACTTC.

The CDR3: CAWSRGRGRTGELFF. CDR3 DNA: TGTGCCTGGAGTCGGGGCAGGGGGAGAACCGGGGAGCTGTTTTTT. This chain links TRBV30 with TRBJ2-2, with 7 bases lining up with TRBD1. The CDR3 extends over 15 amino acids. Germline V CDR1 and CDR2: GTSNPN, SVGIG (reference sequence). V lost 2 bases and J lost 5; bases outside the gene matches: 8.

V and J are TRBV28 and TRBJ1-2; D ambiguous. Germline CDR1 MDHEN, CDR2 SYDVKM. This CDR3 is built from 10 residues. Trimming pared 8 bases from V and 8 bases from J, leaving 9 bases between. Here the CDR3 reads CASAGVGYTF. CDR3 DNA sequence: TGTGCCAGCGCCGGAGTGGGCTACACCTTC.

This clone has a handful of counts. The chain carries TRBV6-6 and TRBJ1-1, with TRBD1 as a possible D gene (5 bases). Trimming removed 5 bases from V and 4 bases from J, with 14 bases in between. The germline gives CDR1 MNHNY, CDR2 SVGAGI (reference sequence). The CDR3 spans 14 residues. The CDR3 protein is CASSPRVRSTEAFF. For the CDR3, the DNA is TGTGCCAGCAGTCCCAGGGTGCGGAGCACTGAAGCTTTCTTT.

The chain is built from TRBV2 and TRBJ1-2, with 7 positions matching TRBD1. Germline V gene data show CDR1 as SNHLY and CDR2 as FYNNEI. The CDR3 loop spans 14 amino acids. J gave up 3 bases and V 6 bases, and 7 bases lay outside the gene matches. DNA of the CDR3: TGTGCCAGCAGCGAACAGGGGACCCACTATGGCTACACCTTC. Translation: CASSEQGTHYGYTF.

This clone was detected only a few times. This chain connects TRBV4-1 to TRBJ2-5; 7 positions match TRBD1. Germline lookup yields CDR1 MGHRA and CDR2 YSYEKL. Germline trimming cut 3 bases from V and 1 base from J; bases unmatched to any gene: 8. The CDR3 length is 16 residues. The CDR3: CASSQGQSQFQETQYF. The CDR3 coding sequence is TGCGCCAGCAGCCAGGGACAGTCTCAATTCCAAGAGACCCAGTACTTC.

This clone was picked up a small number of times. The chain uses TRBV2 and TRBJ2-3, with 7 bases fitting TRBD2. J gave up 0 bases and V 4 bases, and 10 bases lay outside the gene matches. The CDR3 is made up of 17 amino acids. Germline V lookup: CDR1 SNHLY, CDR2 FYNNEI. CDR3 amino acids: CASSVTFLAASTDTQYF. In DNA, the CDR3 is TGTGCCAGCAGTGTCACGTTTCTAGCGGCTAGCACAGATACGCAGTATTTT.

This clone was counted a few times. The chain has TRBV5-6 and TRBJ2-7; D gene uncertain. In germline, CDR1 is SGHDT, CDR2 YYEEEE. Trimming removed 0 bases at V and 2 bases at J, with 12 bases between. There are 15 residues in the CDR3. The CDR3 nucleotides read TGTGCCAGCAGCTTGGCCTTGTGGCCTCCCTACGAGCAGTACTTC. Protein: CASSLALWPPYEQYF. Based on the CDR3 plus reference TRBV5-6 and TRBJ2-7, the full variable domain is DAGVTQSPTHLIKTRGQQVTLRCSPKSGHDTVSWYQQALGQGPQFIFQYYEEEERQRGNFPDRFSGHQFPNYSSELNVNALLLGDSALYLCASSLALWPPYEQYFGPGTRLTVT.

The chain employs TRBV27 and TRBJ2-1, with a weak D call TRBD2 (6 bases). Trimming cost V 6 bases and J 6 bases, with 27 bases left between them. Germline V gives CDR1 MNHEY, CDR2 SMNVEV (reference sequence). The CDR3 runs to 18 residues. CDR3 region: CASSWLTGTGPFRNEQFF. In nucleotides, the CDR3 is TGTGCCAGCAGCTGGTTAACCGGGACTGGACCGTTTCGCAATGAGCAGTTCTTC.

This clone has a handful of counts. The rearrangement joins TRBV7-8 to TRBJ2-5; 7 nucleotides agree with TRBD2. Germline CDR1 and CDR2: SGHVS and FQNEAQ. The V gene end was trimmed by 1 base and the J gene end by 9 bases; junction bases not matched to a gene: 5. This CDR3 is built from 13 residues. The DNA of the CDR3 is TGTGCCAGCAGCTTAGATCGGGGGAGGGCCCAGTACTTC. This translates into CASSLDRGRAQYF.

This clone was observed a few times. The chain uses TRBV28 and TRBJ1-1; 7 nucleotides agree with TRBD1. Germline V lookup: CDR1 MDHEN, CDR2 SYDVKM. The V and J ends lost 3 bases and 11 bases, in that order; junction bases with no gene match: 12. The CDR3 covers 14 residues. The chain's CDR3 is CASSFPPRGRGAFF. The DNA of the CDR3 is TGTGCCAGCAGTTTCCCGCCAAGGGGGCGAGGGGCTTTCTTT.

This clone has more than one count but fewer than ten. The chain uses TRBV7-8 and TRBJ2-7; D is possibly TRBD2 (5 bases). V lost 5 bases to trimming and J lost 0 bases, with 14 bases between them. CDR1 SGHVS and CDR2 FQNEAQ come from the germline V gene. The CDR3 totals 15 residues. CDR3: CASSQSSGFSYEQYF. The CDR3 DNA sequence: TGTGCCAGCAGCCAATCCAGCGGATTCTCCTACGAGCAGTACTTC.

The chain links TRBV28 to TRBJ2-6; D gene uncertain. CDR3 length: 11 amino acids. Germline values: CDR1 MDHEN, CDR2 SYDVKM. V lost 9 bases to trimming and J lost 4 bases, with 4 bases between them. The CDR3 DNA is TGTGCCAGTCTAGGGGCCAACGTCCTGACTTTC. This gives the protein CASLGANVLTF. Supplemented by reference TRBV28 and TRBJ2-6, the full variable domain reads DVKVTQSSRYLVKRTGEKVFLECVQDMDHENMFWYRQDPGLGLRLIYFSYDVKMKEKGDIPEGYSVSREKKERFSLILESASTNQTSMYLCASLGANVLTFGAGSRLTVL.

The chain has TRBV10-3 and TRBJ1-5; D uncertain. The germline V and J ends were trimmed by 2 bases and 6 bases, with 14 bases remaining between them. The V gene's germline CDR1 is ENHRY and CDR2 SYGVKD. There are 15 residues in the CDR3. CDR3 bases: TGTGCCATCAGTGAGACTCGGAGGGCGAGTCAGCCCCAGCATTTT. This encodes CAISETRRASQPQHF.

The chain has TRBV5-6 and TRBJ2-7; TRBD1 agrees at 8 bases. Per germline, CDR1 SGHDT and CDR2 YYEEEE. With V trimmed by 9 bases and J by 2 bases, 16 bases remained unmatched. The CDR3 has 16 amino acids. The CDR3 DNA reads TGTGCCACCTTTGAGATACCGGGACAGGACACCTACGAGCAGTACTTC. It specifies CATFEIPGQDTYEQYF.

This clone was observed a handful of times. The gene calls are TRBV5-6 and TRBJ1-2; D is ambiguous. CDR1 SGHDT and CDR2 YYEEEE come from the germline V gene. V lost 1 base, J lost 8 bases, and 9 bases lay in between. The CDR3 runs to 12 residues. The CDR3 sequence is CASSLMVQGYTF. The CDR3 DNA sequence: TGTGCCAGCAGCTTGATGGTACAAGGCTACACCTTC.

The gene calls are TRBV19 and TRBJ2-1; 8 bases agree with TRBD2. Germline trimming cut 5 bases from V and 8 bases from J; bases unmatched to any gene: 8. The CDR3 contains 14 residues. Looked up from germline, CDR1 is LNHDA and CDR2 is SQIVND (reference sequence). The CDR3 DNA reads TGTGCCAGTAGTCCCAGGACTAGCAGCGATGAGCAGTTCTTC. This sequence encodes CASSPRTSSDEQFF.

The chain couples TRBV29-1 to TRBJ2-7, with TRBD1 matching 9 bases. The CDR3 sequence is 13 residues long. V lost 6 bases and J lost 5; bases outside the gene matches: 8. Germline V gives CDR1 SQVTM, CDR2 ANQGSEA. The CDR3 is CSVNRGRSDEQYF. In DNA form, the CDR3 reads TGCAGCGTGAACAGGGGGCGAAGCGACGAGCAGTACTTC.

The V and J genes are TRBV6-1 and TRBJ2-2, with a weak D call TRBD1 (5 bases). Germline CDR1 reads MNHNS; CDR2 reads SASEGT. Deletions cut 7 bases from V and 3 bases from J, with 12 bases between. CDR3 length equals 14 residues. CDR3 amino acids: CASNRGAYTGELFF. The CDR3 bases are TGTGCCAGCAATAGGGGTGCCTACACCGGGGAGCTGTTTTTT.

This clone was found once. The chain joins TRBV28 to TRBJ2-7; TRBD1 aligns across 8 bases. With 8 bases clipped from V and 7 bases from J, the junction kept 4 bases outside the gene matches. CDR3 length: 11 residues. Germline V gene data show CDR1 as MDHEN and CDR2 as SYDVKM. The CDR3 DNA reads TGTGCCAGCGGGCGACAGGGGGAGCAGTACTTC. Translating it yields CASGRQGEQYF.

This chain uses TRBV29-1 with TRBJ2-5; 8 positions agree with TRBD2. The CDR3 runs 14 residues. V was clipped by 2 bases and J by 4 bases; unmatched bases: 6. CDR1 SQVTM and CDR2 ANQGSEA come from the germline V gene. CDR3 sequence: CSVERGGAAETQYF. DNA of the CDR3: TGCAGCGTTGAACGGGGGGGGGCTGCAGAGACCCAGTACTTC. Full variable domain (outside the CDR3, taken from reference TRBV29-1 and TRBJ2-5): SAVISQKPSRDICQRGTSLTIQCQVDSQVTMMFWYRQQPGQSLTLIATANQGSEATYESGFVIDKFPISRPNLTFSTLTVSNMSPEDSSIYLCSVERGGAAETQYFGPGTRLLVL.

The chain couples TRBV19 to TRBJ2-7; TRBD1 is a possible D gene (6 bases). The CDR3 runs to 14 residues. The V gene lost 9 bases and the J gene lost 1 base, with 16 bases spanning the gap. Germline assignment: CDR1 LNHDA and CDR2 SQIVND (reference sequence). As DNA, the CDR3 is TGTGCCAGCGGATCGGACAGTCAATCCTACGAGCAGTACTTC. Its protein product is CASGSDSQSYEQYF. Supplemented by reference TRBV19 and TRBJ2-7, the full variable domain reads DGGITQSPKYLFRKEGQNVTLSCEQNLNHDAMYWYRQDPGQGLRLIYYSQIVNDFQKGDIAEGYSVSREKKESFPLTVTSAQKNPTAFYLCASGSDSQSYEQYFGPGTRLTVT.

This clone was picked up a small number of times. The CDR3 reads CASLTRVSEKLFF. In DNA, the CDR3 is TGTGCCAGCCTGACCAGGGTTTCCGAAAAACTGTTTTTT. The chain employs TRBV2 and TRBJ1-4, with D possibly TRBD1 on 5 matching bases. This CDR3 has 13 amino acids. Germline CDR1 reads SNHLY; CDR2 reads FYNNEI. The ends were cut back, 8 bases at V and 8 bases at J, with 15 bases in the middle.

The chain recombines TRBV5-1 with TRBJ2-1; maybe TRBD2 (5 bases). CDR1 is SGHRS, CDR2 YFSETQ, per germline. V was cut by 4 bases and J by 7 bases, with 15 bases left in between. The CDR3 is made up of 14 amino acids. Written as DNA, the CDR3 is TGCGCCAGCAGCCTTGACGGGGTCTGGAATGAGCAGTTCTTC. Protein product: CASSLDGVWNEQFF.